The source of this T cell receptor beta chain is a study of T-cell memory formation after mild COVID-19. TCRdb reanalysed the 5' RACE reads using MiXCR and keeps one entry per CDR3 protein. This table has about 180,000 distinct CDR3 sequences, around a sixth appearing once. Germline-derived CDR1 and CDR2 are MNHEY and SVGEGT. CDR3 size: 11 residues. Trimming stripped 2 bases from V and 6 bases from J, with 3 bases between. The chain combines TRBV6-2 or TRBV6-3 with TRBJ2-3; D unclear. The clonotype originates from a man younger than 35 who had mild COVID-19 (a few samples of this study predate the infection). Cell type and time point are not known. Material: PBMCs or a T cell subset sorted from them (not recorded which). CDR3 in amino acids: CASSYGDTQYF. The DNA for the CDR3 is TGTGCCAGCAGTTACGGGGATACGCAGTATTTT.